The source of this TCR beta chain is a study of immunodeficiency (dated by TCRdb to between 2017 and 2020). In the study overall: Repertoire analysis was done to look for VDJ recombination defects and oligoclonality. What the work shows at the level of the full study, not this receptor alone: Compared with control CD8+ T cells, patient CD8+ T cells had restricted TRB V-J pairing and reduced productive entropy. Based on top-100 and total clonotype frequencies, severe oligoclonality showed up in patient CD8+ T cells, whereas patient CD4+ T cells did not show severe oligoclonality. In the entropy comparisons of patients versus healthy controls, patients were shown as n=3 (open circles), and an effect on thymic development was only suggested as possible.

A note on this clone: Its antigen remains undetermined. No much larger clonotype is one base removed from it; base qualities were not supplied.

V is clipped by 6 bases and J by 2 bases, and the sequence between their germline boundaries is 11 bases long. For CDR1 and CDR2, the germline V gene (reference sequence) lists MNHEY and SMNVEV. The CDR3 starts with the cysteine, ends with the phenylalanine, and has 13 residues. The CDR3 DNA has 39 bases and is translated from base 1. Genomic DNA was extracted with the QIAamp DNA Blood Mini Kit and sent for immunoSEQ repertoire analysis. CDR3 regions were amplified by multiplex PCR from a standard quantity of genomic DNA template. The PCR products underwent sequencing on an Illumina platform. The study's own analysis went as follows. Sequences were mapped to a reference, using V, D and J gene definitions from IMGT. To get rid of PCR and sequencing errors, closely related sequences were merged using a nearest-neighbor clustering algorithm. V, D and J usage in productive unique and total sequences was analyzed using ImmunoSEQ Analyzer tools and R version 3.6.1. In its TCRdb copy, this immuneACCESS table keeps in-frame sequences only and misses some clones. Where compared with another copy, unresolved V genes explain less than half of these, and the others have no known cause. V, J and clone size were drawn from that table, and D and trimming were deduced from the DNA. This sample comprises a few thousand clones, approximately 89% of them detected only once. The ten most abundant clones make up around 12% of the sample.

Before TCR sequencing, CD3+CD8+ T cells were sorted from fresh PBMCs. Sequenced input: CD8+ T cells from blood. The V gene is TRBV27 and the J gene is TRBJ2-7, and the D gene may be TRBD1, 5 bases matching. This TCR was recovered from a human donor in good health. CDR3 loop: CASSRGRAYEQYF. The DNA reads TGTGCCAGCAGCCGCGGCAGGGCCTACGAGCAGTACTTC.